The source of this T cell receptor beta chain is a study of shared T cell receptors in the human thymus. Data came from immunoSEQ multiplex PCR; TCRdb stores just in-frame clones and leaves some out. The sample has hundreds of thousands of clones, approximately 88% seen once; the top ten hold around 0.0099%. Only one count was recorded for this clone. These data also formed part of another study, on human thymus T cells. This second report adds: There appeared to be biased usage of V and J genes in thymic and blood repertoires.

Sequenced material: thymocytes. The receptor's source is a boy younger than two with a congenital heart defect.

The CDR3 nucleotides read TGTGCCAGCAGCTCGACCCCAGGGGATCAAGAGACCCAGTACTTC. Translation: CASSSTPGDQETQYF. This chain connects TRBV7-9 to TRBJ2-5, with TRBD1 as a possible D gene (6 bases). The CDR3 contains 15 residues. Germline V CDR1 and CDR2: SEHNR, FQNEAQ (reference sequence). Trimming removed 4 bases at V and 2 bases at J, with 14 bases between. Combining the CDR3 with reference TRBV7-9 and TRBJ2-5 gives the whole variable domain DTGVSQNPRHKITKRGQNVTFRCDPISEHNRLYWYRQTLGQGPEFLTYFQNEAQLEKSRLLSDRFSAERPKGSFSTLEIQRTEQGDSAMYLCASSSTPGDQETQYFGPGTRLLVL.